This T cell receptor beta chain originates from a study of shared T cell receptors in the human thymus. Clones were sequenced by immunoSEQ multiplex PCR, and TCRdb holds only the in-frame ones, with some missing. The table lists hundreds of thousands of clones, around 95% of them singletons, with approximately 0.02% in the top ten. Trimming pared 6 bases from V and 4 bases from J, leaving 21 bases between. In germline, CDR1 is LGHNT, CDR2 FRNRAP. The CDR3 is 16 amino acids. V usage is TRBV12-5 and J usage is TRBJ1-1, with TRBD1 as a possible D gene (5 bases). Material: thymocytes. The source of this sequence is a human donor. The CDR3 spells CASGHDQDRPPTEAFF. The CDR3, as DNA: TGTGCTAGTGGACACGACCAAGACAGACCCCCCACTGAAGCTTTCTTT.